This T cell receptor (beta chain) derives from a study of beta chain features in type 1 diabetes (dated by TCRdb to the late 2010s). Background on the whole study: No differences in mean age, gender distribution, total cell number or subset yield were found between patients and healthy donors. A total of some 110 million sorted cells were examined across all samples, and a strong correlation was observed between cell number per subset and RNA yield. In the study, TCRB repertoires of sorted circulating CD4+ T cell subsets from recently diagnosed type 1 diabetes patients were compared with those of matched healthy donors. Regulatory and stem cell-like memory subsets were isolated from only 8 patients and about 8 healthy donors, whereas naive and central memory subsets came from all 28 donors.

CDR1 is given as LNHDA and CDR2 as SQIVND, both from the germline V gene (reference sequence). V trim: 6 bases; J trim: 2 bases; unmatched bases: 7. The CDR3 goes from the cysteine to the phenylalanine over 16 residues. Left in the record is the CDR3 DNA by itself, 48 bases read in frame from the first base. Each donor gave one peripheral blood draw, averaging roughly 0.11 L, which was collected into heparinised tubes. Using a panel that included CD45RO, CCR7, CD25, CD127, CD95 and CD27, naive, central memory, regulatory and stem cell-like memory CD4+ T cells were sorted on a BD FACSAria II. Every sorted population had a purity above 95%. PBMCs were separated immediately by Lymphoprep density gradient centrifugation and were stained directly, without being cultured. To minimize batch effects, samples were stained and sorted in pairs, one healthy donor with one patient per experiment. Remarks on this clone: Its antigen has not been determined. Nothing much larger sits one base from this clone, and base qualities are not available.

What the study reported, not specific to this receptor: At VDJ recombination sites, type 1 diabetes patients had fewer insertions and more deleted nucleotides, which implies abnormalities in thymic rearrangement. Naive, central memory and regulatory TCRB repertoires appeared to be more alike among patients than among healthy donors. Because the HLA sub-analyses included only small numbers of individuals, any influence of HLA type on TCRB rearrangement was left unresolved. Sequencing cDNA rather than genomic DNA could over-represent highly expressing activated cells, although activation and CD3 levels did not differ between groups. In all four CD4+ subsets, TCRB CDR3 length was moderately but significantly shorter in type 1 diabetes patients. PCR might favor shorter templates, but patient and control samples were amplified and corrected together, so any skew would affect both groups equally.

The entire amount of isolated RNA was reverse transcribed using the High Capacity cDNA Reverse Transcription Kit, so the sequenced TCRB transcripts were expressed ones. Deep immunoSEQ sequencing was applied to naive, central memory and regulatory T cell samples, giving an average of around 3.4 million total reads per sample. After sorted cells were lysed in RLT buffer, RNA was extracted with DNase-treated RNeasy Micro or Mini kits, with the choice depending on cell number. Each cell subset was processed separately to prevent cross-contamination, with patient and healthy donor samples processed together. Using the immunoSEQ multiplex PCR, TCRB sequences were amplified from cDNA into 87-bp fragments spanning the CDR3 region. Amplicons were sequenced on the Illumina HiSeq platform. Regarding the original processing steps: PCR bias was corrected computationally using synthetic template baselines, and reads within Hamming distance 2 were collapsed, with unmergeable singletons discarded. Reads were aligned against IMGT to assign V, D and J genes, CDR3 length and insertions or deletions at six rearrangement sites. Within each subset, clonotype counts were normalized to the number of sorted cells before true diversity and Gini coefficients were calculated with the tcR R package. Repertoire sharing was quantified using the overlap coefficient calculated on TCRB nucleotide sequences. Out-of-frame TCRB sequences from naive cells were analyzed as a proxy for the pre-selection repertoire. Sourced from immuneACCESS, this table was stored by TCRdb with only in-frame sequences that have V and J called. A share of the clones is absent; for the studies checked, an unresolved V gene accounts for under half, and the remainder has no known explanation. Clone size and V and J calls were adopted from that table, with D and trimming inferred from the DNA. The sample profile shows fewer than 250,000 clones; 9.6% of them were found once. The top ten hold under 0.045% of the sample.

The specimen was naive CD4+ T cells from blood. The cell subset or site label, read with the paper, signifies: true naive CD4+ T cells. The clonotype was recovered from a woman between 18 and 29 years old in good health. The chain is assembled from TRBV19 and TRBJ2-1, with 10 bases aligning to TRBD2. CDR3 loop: CASSRTSGPPYNEQFF. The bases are TGTGCCAGTAGCCGGACTAGCGGCCCCCCCTACAATGAGCAGTTCTTC.